A single sample is the source of the 28 T cell receptor beta chains below, sequenced in a study of T cells in Graves' hyperthyroidism and ophthalmopathy. Regions amplified from RNA transcripts were the TCR beta CDR3 regions. HTBI primers were used for first-round RT-PCR of the TCR CDR3. Via MiXCR, TCRdb re-called the multiplex PCR reads, giving one row per CDR3 protein. Of fewer than 450,000 distinct CDR3 sequences in the sample, about 18% were seen once. The material sequenced was blood. The receptor source for this set is a young man with Graves' ophthalmopathy.

Note on this clonotype: A much larger clone lies a single base off, so this may be a read error. V usage is TRBV2 and J usage is TRBJ2-7; D may be TRBD1 (6 bases). The CDR3 runs to 15 residues. V dropped 10 bases and J dropped 4 bases, with 23 bases sitting between them. Germline V gene data show CDR1 as SNHLY and CDR2 as FYNNEI. CDR3 sequence reads: CATRLDRDMGYEQYF. In nucleotides, the CDR3 is TGTGCCACCCGCCTCGACCGGGACATGGGGTACGAGCAGTACTTC.

In this sample, this clonotype turned up a few times. The chain uses TRBV4-2 and TRBJ2-2; D is perhaps TRBD1 (5 bases). The CDR3 sequence is 18 residues long. Germline V gene sequence: CDR1 LGHNA, CDR2 YNFKEQ. Trimming took 0 bases from V and 0 from J, leaving 14 bases between them. The CDR3 loop is CASSQEEWTSTNTGELFF. In nucleotides, the CDR3 is TGTGCCAGCAGCCAAGAGGAATGGACATCCACGAACACCGGGGAGCTGTTTTTT.

The CDR3 bases are TGTGCCAGCAGTAGTCCGGACCGAGCCTACGAGCAGTACTTC. This sequence encodes CASSSPDRAYEQYF. The chain joins TRBV28 to TRBJ2-7; D unresolved. The V end was cut by 5 bases, the J end by 2 bases, with 13 bases between. The CDR3 consists of 14 residues. CDR1 and CDR2 from the germline V gene are MDHEN and SYDVKM.

This clonotype was seen only once. V is TRBV12-3 or TRBV12-4 and J is TRBJ2-7, with 7 bases matching TRBD1. The J segment lost 3 bases and the V segment lost 5 bases, leaving 10 bases of the junction unmatched. The CDR3 totals 15 residues. The CDR3 protein is CASSTAGTAYYEQYF. The DNA for the CDR3 is TGTGCCAGCAGTACAGCAGGGACAGCCTACTACGAGCAGTACTTC.

V usage is TRBV7-3 and J usage is TRBJ2-7; 8 bases match TRBD2. CDR3 length equals 16 residues. In germline, CDR1 is SGHTA, CDR2 FQGTGA. Trimming removed 4 bases from V and 2 bases from J; junction bases left unmatched: 10. The CDR3 is CASSYLGTRTAYEQYF. The DNA for the CDR3 is TGTGCCAGCAGCTACCTGGGGACTAGGACTGCCTACGAGCAGTACTTC.

The V call is TRBV7-9, the J call TRBJ2-1; TRBD2 aligns across 12 bases. Germline V lookup: CDR1 SEHNR, CDR2 FQNEAQ (reference sequence). V shed 6 bases, J shed 5 bases, and the junction held 8 bases outside the gene matches. The CDR3 totals 16 residues. CDR3 nucleotide sequence: TGTGCCAGCAGTCGGGACTCTAGCGGGGGGGACAATGAGCAGTTCTTC. This encodes CASSRDSSGGDNEQFF.

In this sample, this clonotype turned up many times. The chain recombines TRBV7-2 with TRBJ2-7, with D possibly TRBD2 on 5 matching bases. CDR3 size: 15 residues. Trimming shortened V by 1 base and J by 0 bases, and 10 bases separated the two germline ends. CDR1 is SGHTA and CDR2 is FQGNSA in the germline V gene. CDR3 protein: CASSLESTSSYEQYF. The CDR3 region has the DNA TGTGCCAGCAGCTTAGAGTCAACTAGCTCCTACGAGCAGTACTTC.

This clonotype was picked up a small number of times. V is TRBV5-6 and J is TRBJ2-5; 7 nucleotides match TRBD1. The CDR3 runs 14 residues. V trimming: 7 bases; J trimming: 5 bases; junction bases outside the gene matches: 11. Germline values: CDR1 SGHDT, CDR2 YYEEEE. The CDR3 DNA reads as TGTGCCAGCGGCAGGGGGACAGAGGAGGAGACCCAGTACTTC. This translates into CASGRGTEEETQYF.

This clonotype was recorded at least ten times. V gene TRBV3-1 combines with J gene TRBJ2-5, with 7 bases identical to TRBD1. The V and J ends lost 4 bases and 5 bases, in that order; junction bases with no gene match: 7. This CDR3 comprises 14 residues. Germline values: CDR1 LGHDT, CDR2 YNNKEL (reference sequence). CDR3 DNA sequence: TGTGCCAGCAGCCCCGGGACAGCCTTGGAGACCCAGTACTTC. This gives the protein CASSPGTALETQYF.

A single count supports this clonotype. The V gene is TRBV3-1, the J gene TRBJ1-1; 12 bases agree with TRBD1. CDR1 and CDR2 from the germline V gene are LGHDT and YNNKEL (reference sequence). Germline trimming cut 2 bases from V and 1 base from J; bases unmatched to any gene: 5. This CDR3 has 17 amino acids. This chain's CDR3 is CASSQRGTGGSNTEAFF. In nucleotides, the CDR3 is TGTGCCAGCAGCCAAAGGGGGACAGGGGGCTCGAACACTGAAGCTTTCTTT.

This clonotype was recorded at least ten times. The rearrangement joins TRBV28 to TRBJ1-5; TRBD1 matches at 9 bases. Germline V gene data show CDR1 as MDHEN and CDR2 as SYDVKM. CDR3 length: 16 residues. V shed 6 bases and J 2 bases; nucleotides not matched to a gene: 8. In DNA, the CDR3 is TGTGCCAGCAGATGGGAGCGACAGGGGGGCAATCAGCCCCAGCATTTT. It encodes CASRWERQGGNQPQHF.

This clonotype has a count of ten or more. J is TRBJ2-3 and V is TRBV11-3, with 9 nucleotides matching TRBD1. The germline V gene has CDR1 SGHNT and CDR2 YENEEA. There are 15 residues in the CDR3. Trimming removed 4 bases from V and 0 bases from J; junction bases left unmatched: 2. CDR3 in DNA: TGTGCCAGCAGCTCGGGACAGGGCAGCACAGATACGCAGTATTTT. Its protein is CASSSGQGSTDTQYF. The entire variable domain, with the rest obtained from reference TRBV11-3 and TRBJ2-3, is as follows: EAGVVQSPRYKIIEKKQPVAFWCNPISGHNTLYWYLQNLGQGPELLIRYENEEAVDDSQLPKDRFSAERLKGVDSTLKIQPAELGDSAVYLCASSSGQGSTDTQYFGPGTRLTVL.

This clonotype was seen ten or more times. This chain links TRBV2 with TRBJ1-5; D remains unclear. V was shortened by 5 bases and J by 6 bases, with 17 bases between the two germline ends. The length of the CDR3 is 15 residues. Germline V gene data show CDR1 as SNHLY and CDR2 as FYNNEI. CDR3 DNA: TGTGCCAGCAGTAGAGAAACTCTGGAGGGTCAGCCCCAGCATTTT. Residues: CASSRETLEGQPQHF.

This clonotype was seen a handful of times. The V call is TRBV6-1, the J call TRBJ1-2; no firm D call. The germline V and J ends were trimmed by 1 base and 1 base, with 4 bases remaining between them. The CDR3 is made up of 13 amino acids. Germline values: CDR1 MNHNS, CDR2 SASEGT. The CDR3 region is CASSEVYNYGYTF. The CDR3 coding sequence is TGTGCCAGCAGTGAAGTGTATAACTATGGCTACACCTTC.

This clonotype has just a few counts. This rearrangement joins TRBV7-9 to TRBJ2-2; 11 positions match TRBD2. Looked up from germline, CDR1 is SEHNR and CDR2 is FQNEAQ (reference sequence). The CDR3 consists of 16 residues. V was pared by 5 bases and J by 4 bases, with 6 bases of the junction left unmatched. This CDR3 is CASSPSGGPSTGELFF. The CDR3 DNA is TGTGCCAGCAGCCCTAGCGGGGGGCCGTCCACCGGGGAGCTGTTTTTT.

In this sample, this clonotype turned up many times. V usage is TRBV10-3 and J usage is TRBJ1-2, with D uncertain. Germline-derived CDR1 and CDR2 are ENHRY and SYGVKD. V was trimmed by 4 bases and J by 5 bases, leaving 17 bases between them. CDR3 length: 15 amino acids. The CDR3 region is CAISGEAAGVYGYTF. CDR3 coding DNA: TGTGCCATCAGTGGTGAGGCGGCAGGAGTATATGGCTACACCTTC.

The chain has TRBV24-1 and TRBJ2-3; TRBD2 is a possible D gene (6 bases). The CDR3 runs to 18 residues. Germline V lookup: CDR1 KGHDR, CDR2 SFDVKD. Trimming left V 0 bases short and J 4 bases short, with 19 bases between. The CDR3 DNA reads as TGTGCCACCAGTGATTTGGAGACTAGTTCCGAACACCCAGATACGCAGTATTTT. Amino acid sequence: CATSDLETSSEHPDTQYF.

The chain recombines TRBV4-1 with TRBJ1-5; D ambiguous. CDR1 is MGHRA and CDR2 is YSYEKL in the germline V gene. Trimming removed 3 bases at V and 0 bases at J, with 12 bases between. The CDR3 spans 16 residues. For the CDR3, the DNA is TGCGCCAGCAGCCACCCTCGAGGCACTAGCAATCAGCCCCAGCATTTT. This translates into CASSHPRGTSNQPQHF.

The V and J genes are TRBV28 and TRBJ2-7, with TRBD2 identical over 14 bases. Germline loops: CDR1 MDHEN, CDR2 SYDVKM. Trimming at V came to 2 bases and at J to 6 bases, leaving 12 bases not matched to a gene. This CDR3 is built from 18 residues. This CDR3 reads CASSLGTSGSLSSLEQYF. CDR3 bases: TGTGCCAGCAGTTTAGGGACTAGCGGGAGTCTGTCTTCCCTCGAGCAGTACTTC.

The chain carries TRBV18 and TRBJ2-3, with a weak D call TRBD1 (5 bases). The CDR3 is made up of 14 amino acids. Trimming removed 6 bases from V and 1 base from J, with 11 bases in between. Germline assignment: CDR1 KGHSH and CDR2 LQKENI. In DNA, the CDR3 is TGTGCCAGCTCCCCCGTGGGGCGCACAGATACGCAGTATTTT. Translation gives CASSPVGRTDTQYF. The complete variable domain, with remaining parts taken from reference TRBV18 and TRBJ2-3, reads NAGVMQNPRHLVRRRGQEARLRCSPMKGHSHVYWYRQLPEEGLKFMVYLQKENIIDESGMPKERFSAEFPKEGPSILRIQQVVRGDSAAYFCASSPVGRTDTQYFGPGTRLTVL.

This clonotype was detected ten times or more. This chain links TRBV7-8 with TRBJ1-2; D not resolved. Germline assignment: CDR1 SGHVS and CDR2 FQNEAQ. Trimming left V 5 bases short and J 9 bases short, with 19 bases between. This CDR3 has 14 amino acids. As DNA, the CDR3 is TGTGCCAGCAGCCGGGAGGTAGTTACGCCTAGCTACACCTTC. Translated, it gives CASSREVVTPSYTF.

This clonotype was detected many times. V usage is TRBV12-3 or TRBV12-4 and J usage is TRBJ2-1; TRBD1 agrees at 9 bases. The CDR3 covers 15 residues. V lost 5 bases, J lost 5 bases, and 7 bases stayed unmatched. CDR3 sequence reads: CASSRTGALNNEQFF. For the CDR3, the DNA is TGTGCCAGCAGTCGGACAGGGGCACTTAACAATGAGCAGTTCTTC.

This clonotype occurred many times. V gene TRBV11-1 combines with J gene TRBJ2-5; 9 nucleotides agree with TRBD1. Germline V gene sequence: CDR1 SGHAT, CDR2 FQDESV (reference sequence). The CDR3 covers 17 residues. Unmatched junction bases numbered 12, after V lost 6 bases and J lost 1 base. The CDR3: CASRRQGVFAGQETQYF. CDR3 coding DNA: TGTGCCAGCAGGAGACAGGGGGTCTTTGCAGGCCAAGAGACCCAGTACTTC.

This clonotype was recorded at least ten times. The chain combines TRBV5-6 with TRBJ1-5; D is ambiguous. CDR1 and CDR2 from the germline V gene are SGHDT and YYEEEE. The CDR3 covers 15 residues. V lost 0 bases to trimming and J lost 5 bases, with 12 bases between them. CDR3 DNA: TGTGCCAGCAGCTTGGCCGGGGAGGTTCATCAGCCCCAGCATTTT. Encoded protein: CASSLAGEVHQPQHF.

This clonotype has more than one count but fewer than ten. The V gene is TRBV9, the J gene TRBJ1-1; D is possibly TRBD1 (6 bases). Trimming took 3 bases from V and 3 from J, leaving 15 bases between them. Germline V gene data show CDR1 as SGDLS and CDR2 as YYNGEE. The CDR3 consists of 15 residues. The CDR3 DNA reads TGTGCCAGCAGCGCCGCAGGGGCTCTTGACACTGAAGCTTTCTTT. It specifies CASSAAGALDTEAFF.

V usage is TRBV6-5 and J usage is TRBJ2-7, with TRBD1 matching over 8 bases. CDR3 length: 17 residues. J was trimmed by 7 bases and V by 2 bases; bases with no gene match: 16. Germline V gene sequence: CDR1 MNHEY, CDR2 SVGAGI. CDR3 nucleotides: TGTGCCAGCAGTTACCGGATCCCTGGGACAGGTGTCTTGGAGCAGTACTTC. This encodes CASSYRIPGTGVLEQYF.

This clonotype was recorded many times. This chain joins TRBV7-2 and TRBJ2-3; tentative D call: TRBD2 (5 bases). The CDR3 consists of 14 residues. The V end lost 2 bases, the J end lost 4 bases, and 10 bases lay between the germline ends. Per germline, CDR1 SGHTA and CDR2 FQGNSA. The CDR3 region is CASSLWNSADTQYF. The CDR3 DNA sequence: TGTGCCAGCAGCTTATGGAATAGCGCAGATACGCAGTATTTT.

This clonotype occurred many times. CDR3 nucleotide sequence: TGTGCCAGCAGTGCGGGAGCGGGGGCGTCCAATGAGCAGTTCTTC. Residues: CASSAGAGASNEQFF. V usage is TRBV2 and J usage is TRBJ2-1, with 8 bases that match TRBD2. The CDR3 runs 15 residues. Germline CDR1 reads SNHLY; CDR2 reads FYNNEI. After removal of 4 bases from V and 6 bases from J, the junction contained 8 bases not matched to a gene.